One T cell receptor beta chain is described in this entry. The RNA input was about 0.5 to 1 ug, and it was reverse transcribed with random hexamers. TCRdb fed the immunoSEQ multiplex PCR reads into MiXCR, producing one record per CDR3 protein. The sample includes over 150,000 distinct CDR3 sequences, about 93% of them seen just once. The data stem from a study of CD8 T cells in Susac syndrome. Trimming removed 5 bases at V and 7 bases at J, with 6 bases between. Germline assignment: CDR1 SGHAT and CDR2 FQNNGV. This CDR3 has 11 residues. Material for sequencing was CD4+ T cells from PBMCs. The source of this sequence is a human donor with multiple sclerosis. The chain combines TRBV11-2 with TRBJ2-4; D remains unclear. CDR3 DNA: TGTGCCAGCAGCCCCTTGAACATTCAGTACTTC. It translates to CASSPLNIQYF.